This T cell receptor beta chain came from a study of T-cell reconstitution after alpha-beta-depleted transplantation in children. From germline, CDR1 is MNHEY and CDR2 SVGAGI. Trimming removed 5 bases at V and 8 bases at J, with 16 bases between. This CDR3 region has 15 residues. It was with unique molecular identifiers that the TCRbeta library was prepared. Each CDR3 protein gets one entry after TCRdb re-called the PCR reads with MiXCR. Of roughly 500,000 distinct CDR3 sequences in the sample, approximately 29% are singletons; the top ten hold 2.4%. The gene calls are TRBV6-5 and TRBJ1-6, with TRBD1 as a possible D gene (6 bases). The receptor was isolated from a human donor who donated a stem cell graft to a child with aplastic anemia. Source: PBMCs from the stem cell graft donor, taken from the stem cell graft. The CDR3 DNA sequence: TGTGCCAGCAGTCTGACCGGGACACTCGATTCACCCCTCCACTTT. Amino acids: CASSLTGTLDSPLHF.